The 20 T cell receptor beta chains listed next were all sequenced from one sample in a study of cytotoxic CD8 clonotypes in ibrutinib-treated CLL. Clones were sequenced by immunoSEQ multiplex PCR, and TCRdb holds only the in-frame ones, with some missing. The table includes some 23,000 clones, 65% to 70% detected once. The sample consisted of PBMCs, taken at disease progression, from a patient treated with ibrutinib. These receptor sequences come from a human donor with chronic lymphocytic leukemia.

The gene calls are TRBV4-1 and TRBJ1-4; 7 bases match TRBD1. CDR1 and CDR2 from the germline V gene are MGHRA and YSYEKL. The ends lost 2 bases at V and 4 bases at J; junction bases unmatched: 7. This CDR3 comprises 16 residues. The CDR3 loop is CASSQPGTAYNEKLFF. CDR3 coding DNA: TGCGCCAGCAGCCAACCGGGGACAGCCTATAATGAAAAACTGTTTTTT.

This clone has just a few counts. CDR3 protein: CASSLGQRSYNSPLHF. CDR3 nucleotides: TGCGCCAGCAGCTTGGGACAGAGGTCCTATAATTCACCCCTCCACTTT. The J gene is TRBJ1-6, the V gene TRBV5-1; weak D call: TRBD1 (5 bases). Deletions cut 0 bases from V and 1 base from J, with 8 bases between. The CDR3 covers 16 residues. Germline-derived CDR1 and CDR2 are SGHRS and YFSETQ.

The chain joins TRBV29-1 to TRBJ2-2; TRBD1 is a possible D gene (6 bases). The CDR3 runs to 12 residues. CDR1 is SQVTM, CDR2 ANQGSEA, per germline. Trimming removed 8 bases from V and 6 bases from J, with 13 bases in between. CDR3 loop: CSSTQGSGELFF. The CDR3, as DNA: TGCAGCTCTACACAGGGATCCGGGGAGCTGTTTTTT.

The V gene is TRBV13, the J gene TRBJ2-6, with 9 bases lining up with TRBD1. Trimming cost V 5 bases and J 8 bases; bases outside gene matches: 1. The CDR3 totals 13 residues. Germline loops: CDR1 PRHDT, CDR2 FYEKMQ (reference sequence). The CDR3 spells CASSTGGSNVLTF. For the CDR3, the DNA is TGTGCCAGCAGCACAGGGGGCTCCAACGTCCTGACTTTC.

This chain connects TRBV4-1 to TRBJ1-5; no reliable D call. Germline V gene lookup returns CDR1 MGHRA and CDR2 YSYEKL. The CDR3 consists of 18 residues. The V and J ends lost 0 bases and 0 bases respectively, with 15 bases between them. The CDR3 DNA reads TGCGCCAGCAGCCAAGAGGCGGAGTCTGGGTATAGCAATCAGCCCCAGCATTTT. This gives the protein CASSQEAESGYSNQPQHF.

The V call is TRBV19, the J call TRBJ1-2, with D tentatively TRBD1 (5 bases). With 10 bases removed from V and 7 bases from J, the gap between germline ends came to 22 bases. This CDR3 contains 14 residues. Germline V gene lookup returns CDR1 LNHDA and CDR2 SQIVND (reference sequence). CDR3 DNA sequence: TGTGCCACCCGATGGGGGAGGGATCGGGGTGGCTACACCTTC. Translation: CATRWGRDRGGYTF.

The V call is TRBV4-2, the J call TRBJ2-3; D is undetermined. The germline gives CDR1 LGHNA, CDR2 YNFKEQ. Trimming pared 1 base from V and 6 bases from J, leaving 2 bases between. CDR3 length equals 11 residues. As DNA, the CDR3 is TGTGCCAGCAGCCAAGCGGATACGCAGTATTTT. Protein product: CASSQADTQYF.

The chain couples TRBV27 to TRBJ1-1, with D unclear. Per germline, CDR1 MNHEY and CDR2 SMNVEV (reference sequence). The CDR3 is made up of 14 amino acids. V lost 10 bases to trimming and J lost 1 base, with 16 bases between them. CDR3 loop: CATMRRVTNTEAFF. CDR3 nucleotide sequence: TGTGCCACCATGCGACGGGTCACGAACACTGAAGCTTTCTTT.

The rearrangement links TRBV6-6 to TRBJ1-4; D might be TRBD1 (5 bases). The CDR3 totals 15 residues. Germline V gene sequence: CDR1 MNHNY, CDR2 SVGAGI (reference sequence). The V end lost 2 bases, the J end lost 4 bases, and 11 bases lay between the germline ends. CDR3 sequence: CASSYAGGYNEKLFF. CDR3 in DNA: TGTGCCAGCAGTTACGCGGGGGGTTATAATGAAAAACTGTTTTTT.

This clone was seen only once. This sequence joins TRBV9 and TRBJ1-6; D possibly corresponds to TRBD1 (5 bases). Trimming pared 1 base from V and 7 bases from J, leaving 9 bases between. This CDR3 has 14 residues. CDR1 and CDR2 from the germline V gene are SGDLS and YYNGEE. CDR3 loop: CASSVSQGNSPLHF. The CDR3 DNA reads TGTGCCAGCAGCGTAAGTCAGGGAAATTCACCCCTCCACTTT. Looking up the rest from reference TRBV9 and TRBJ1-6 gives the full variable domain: DSGVTQTPKHLITATGQRVTLRCSPRSGDLSVYWYQQSLDQGLQFLIQYYNGEERAKGNILERFSAQQFPDLHSELNLSSLELGDSALYFCASSVSQGNSPLHFGNGTRLTVT.

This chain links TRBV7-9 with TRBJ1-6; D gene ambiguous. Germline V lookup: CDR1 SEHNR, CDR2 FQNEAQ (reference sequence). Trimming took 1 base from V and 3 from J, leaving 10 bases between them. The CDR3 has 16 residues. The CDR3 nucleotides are TGTGCCAGCAGCTTAGGGCCACAGAGCTATAATTCACCCCTCCACTTT. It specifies CASSLGPQSYNSPLHF.

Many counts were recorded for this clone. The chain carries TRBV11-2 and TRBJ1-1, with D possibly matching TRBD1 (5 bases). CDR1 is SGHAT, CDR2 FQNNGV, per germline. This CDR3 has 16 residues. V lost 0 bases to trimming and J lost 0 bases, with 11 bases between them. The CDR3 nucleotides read TGTGCCAGCAGCTTAGATCGGGAGGGGATGAACACTGAAGCTTTCTTT. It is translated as CASSLDREGMNTEAFF.

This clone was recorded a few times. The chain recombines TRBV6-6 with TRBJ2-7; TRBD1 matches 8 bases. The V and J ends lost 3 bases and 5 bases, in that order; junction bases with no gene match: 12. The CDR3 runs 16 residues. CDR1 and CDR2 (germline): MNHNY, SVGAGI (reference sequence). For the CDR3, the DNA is TGTGCCAGCAGTTATCGCCGGACAGGGAATTTCAACGAGCAGTACTTC. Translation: CASSYRRTGNFNEQYF.

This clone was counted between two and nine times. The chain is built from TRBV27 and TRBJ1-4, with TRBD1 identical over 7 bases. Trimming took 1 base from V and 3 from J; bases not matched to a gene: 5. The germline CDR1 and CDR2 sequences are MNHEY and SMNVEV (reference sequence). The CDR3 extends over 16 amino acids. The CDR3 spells CASSLFTGAANEKLFF. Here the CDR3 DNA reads TGTGCCAGCAGTTTATTCACAGGGGCGGCTAATGAAAAACTGTTTTTT.

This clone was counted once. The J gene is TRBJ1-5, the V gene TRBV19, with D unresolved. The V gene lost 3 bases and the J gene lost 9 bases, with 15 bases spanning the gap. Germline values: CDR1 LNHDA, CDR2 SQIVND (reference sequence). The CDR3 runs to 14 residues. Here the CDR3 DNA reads TGTGCCAGTAGTATGGATGGGGTCCGTCGGCCCCAGCATTTT. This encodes CASSMDGVRRPQHF.

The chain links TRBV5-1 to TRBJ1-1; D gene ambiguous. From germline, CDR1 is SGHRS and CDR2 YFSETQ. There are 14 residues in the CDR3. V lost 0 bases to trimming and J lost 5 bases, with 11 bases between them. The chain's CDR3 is CASSLDVEWTEAFF. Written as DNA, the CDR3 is TGCGCCAGCAGCTTGGACGTGGAATGGACTGAAGCTTTCTTT. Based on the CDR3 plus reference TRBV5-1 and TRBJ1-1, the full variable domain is KAGVTQTPRYLIKTRGQQVTLSCSPISGHRSVSWYQQTPGQGLQFLFEYFSETQRNKGNFPGRFSGRQFSNSRSEMNVSTLELGDSALYLCASSLDVEWTEAFFGQGTRLTVV.

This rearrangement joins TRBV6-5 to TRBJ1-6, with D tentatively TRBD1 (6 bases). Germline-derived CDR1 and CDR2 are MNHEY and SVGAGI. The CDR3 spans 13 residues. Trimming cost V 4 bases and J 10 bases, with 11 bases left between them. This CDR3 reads CASSSTGRSPLHF. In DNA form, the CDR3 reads TGTGCCAGCAGTTCCACAGGGAGATCACCCCTCCACTTT.

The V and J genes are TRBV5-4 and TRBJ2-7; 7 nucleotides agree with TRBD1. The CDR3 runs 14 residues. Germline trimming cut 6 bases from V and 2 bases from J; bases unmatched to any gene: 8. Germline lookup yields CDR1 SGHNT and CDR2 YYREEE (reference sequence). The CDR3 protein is CASTRLQGTYEQYF. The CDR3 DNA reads TGTGCCAGCACCCGTCTACAGGGGACCTACGAGCAGTACTTC.

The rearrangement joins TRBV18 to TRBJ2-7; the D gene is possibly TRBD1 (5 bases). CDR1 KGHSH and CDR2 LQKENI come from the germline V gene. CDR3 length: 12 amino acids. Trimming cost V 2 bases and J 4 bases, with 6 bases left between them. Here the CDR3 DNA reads TGTGCCAGCTCACCAGGGGCATACGAGCAGTACTTC. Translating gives CASSPGAYEQYF.

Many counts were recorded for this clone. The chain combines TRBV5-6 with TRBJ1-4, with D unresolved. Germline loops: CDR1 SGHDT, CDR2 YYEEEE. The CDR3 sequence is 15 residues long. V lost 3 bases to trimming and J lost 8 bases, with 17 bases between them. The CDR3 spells CASSSWTREAEKLFF. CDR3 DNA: TGTGCCAGCAGCTCTTGGACCCGGGAGGCAGAAAAACTGTTTTTT.